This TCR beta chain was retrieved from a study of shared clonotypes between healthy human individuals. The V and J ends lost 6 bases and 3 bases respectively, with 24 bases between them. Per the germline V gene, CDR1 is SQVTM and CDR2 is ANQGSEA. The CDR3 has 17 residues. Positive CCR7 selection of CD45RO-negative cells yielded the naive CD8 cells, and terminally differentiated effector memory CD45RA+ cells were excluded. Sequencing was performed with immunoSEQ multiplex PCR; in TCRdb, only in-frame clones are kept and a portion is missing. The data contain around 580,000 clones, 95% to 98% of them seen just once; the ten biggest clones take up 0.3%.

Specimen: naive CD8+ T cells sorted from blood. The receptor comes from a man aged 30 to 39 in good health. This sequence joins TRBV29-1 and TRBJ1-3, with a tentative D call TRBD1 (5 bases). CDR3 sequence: CSVVGLPRTEIGNTIYF. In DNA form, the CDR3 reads TGCAGCGTCGTGGGACTTCCGAGGACCGAAATTGGAAACACCATATATTTT. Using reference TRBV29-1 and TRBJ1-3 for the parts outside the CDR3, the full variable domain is SAVISQKPSRDICQRGTSLTIQCQVDSQVTMMFWYRQQPGQSLTLIATANQGSEATYESGFVIDKFPISRPNLTFSTLTVSNMSPEDSSIYLCSVVGLPRTEIGNTIYFGEGSWLTVV.